The 8 T cell receptor beta chains given below trace back to one sample, sequenced in a study of T cells expressing NK-cell markers. TCRdb re-called the 5' RACE reads; every CDR3 protein appears as one record, without DNA. Its listing shows 400,000 to 500,000 distinct CDR3 sequences. The sequencing input was blood T cells: a sorted CD56 or NKG2C T cell subset, CD4+ or CD8+ T cells, or bulk PBMC T cells (not recorded which). These receptors all come from a woman between 18 and 69 years old in good health.

V and J are TRBV6-1 and TRBJ2-3; TCRdb returns TRBD2, unconfirmable since there is no DNA. Germline loops: CDR1 MNHNS, CDR2 SASEGT. This CDR3 comprises 15 residues. The CDR3: CATSAGAPSTDTQYF.

The chain couples TRBV20-1 to TRBJ2-7. Per germline, CDR1 DFQATT and CDR2 SNEGSKA (reference sequence). The CDR3 has 13 amino acids. The CDR3 loop is CSARTRLTYEQYF.

V usage is TRBV5-1 and J usage is TRBJ2-3; TCRdb names TRBD1, which stays unverified in the absence of DNA. The CDR3 loop spans 15 amino acids. The germline gives CDR1 SGHRS, CDR2 YFSETQ. CDR3 loop: CASSLSGRDTDTQYF.

V is TRBV14 and J is TRBJ2-1; TCRdb's D gene call, TRBD1, goes unchecked for lack of DNA. The CDR3 extends over 13 amino acids. Germline V gene lookup returns CDR1 SGHDN and CDR2 FVKESK. CDR3 region: CASSQSAPSEQFF.

The gene calls are TRBV7-2 and TRBJ2-1; the D call of TRBD1 rests on TCRdb alone, since no DNA is present to check it. The V gene's germline CDR1 is SGHTA and CDR2 FQGNSA. This CDR3 contains 15 residues. CDR3: CASSSRTGVGNEQFF.

The genes are TRBV7-2 and TRBJ2-2; TCRdb proposes TRBD2, but this gene call is untestable without DNA. Germline CDR1 SGHTA, CDR2 FQGNSA. The CDR3 is 15 amino acids. CDR3 region: CASSPGLKNTGELFF.

The J gene is TRBJ2-6, the V gene TRBV29-1. Looked up from germline, CDR1 is SQVTM and CDR2 is ANQGSEA. The CDR3 has 14 amino acids. The CDR3 here is CSVEWEARANVLTF. Together with reference TRBV29-1 and TRBJ2-6, the CDR3 gives the full variable domain: SAVISQKPSRDICQRGTSLTIQCQVDSQVTMMFWYRQQPGQSLTLIATANQGSEATYESGFVIDKFPISRPNLTFSTLTVSNMSPEDSSIYLCSVEWEARANVLTFGAGSRLTVL.

The chain uses TRBV30 and TRBJ1-1. This CDR3 is 15 amino acids long. Germline loops: CDR1 GTSNPN, CDR2 SVGIG (reference sequence). CDR3 in amino acids: CAWSDLWNSNTEAFF.